A single sample gave rise to the 27 T cell receptor beta chains below, sequenced in a study of graft-versus-host responses after intestinal transplantation. The table came from immunoSEQ multiplex PCR; TCRdb's copy has only in-frame clones and leaves some out. The table has around 9,300 clones, 91% seen once. Here the sequenced sample was PBMCs, taken around 47 days after intestinal transplant. These receptors all stem from a human patient who received an intestinal transplant, so some T cells may come from the graft donor.

This clone was counted a single time. The chain recombines TRBV28 with TRBJ1-2; 8 positions agree with TRBD1. J was trimmed by 7 bases and V by 4 bases; bases with no gene match: 8. Germline values: CDR1 MDHEN, CDR2 SYDVKM. The CDR3 loop spans 14 amino acids. The CDR3 sequence is CASSSRTGRGGYTF. CDR3 nucleotide sequence: TGTGCCAGCAGTTCCCGGACAGGGAGGGGTGGCTACACCTTC.

V is TRBV18 and J is TRBJ2-1, with TRBD2 matching over 9 bases. With V trimmed by 2 bases and J by 7 bases, 6 bases remained unmatched. CDR1 and CDR2 (germline): KGHSH, LQKENI. The length of the CDR3 is 15 residues. CDR3 protein: CASSPFLAGKNEQFF. Written as DNA, the CDR3 is TGTGCCAGCTCACCATTCCTAGCGGGAAAGAATGAGCAGTTCTTC.

The chain uses TRBV27 and TRBJ2-3; no clear D. The V end was cut by 4 bases, the J end by 2 bases, with 13 bases between. Germline V CDR1 and CDR2: MNHEY, SMNVEV (reference sequence). The CDR3 spans 15 residues. As DNA, the CDR3 is TGTGCCAGCAGTTCTCTGGTTAGGTCCACAGATACGCAGTATTTT. Translating gives CASSSLVRSTDTQYF.

This chain joins TRBV9 and TRBJ1-2; the match to TRBD1 covers 8 bases. V gave up 4 bases and J gave up 7 bases; unmatched junction bases: 21. Germline loops: CDR1 SGDLS, CDR2 YYNGEE. This CDR3 has 18 residues. CDR3 region: CASSPRTGLHTGLIGYTF. The DNA of the CDR3 is TGTGCCAGCAGCCCCCGGACAGGGCTACATACGGGCTTAATTGGCTACACCTTC.

This chain uses TRBV6-5 with TRBJ2-3; TRBD1 matches at 7 bases. CDR1 and CDR2 from the germline V gene are MNHEY and SVGAGI. J gave up 3 bases and V 5 bases, and 5 bases lay outside the gene matches. This CDR3 is built from 14 residues. CDR3 nucleotides: TGTGCCAGCAGTCCCGGACAGGCGACAGATACGCAGTATTTT. Protein: CASSPGQATDTQYF.

The chain links TRBV2 to TRBJ2-7; D is uncertain. The CDR3 has 11 amino acids. V lost 1 base, J lost 5 bases, and 3 bases lay in between. In germline, CDR1 is SNHLY, CDR2 FYNNEI. Here the CDR3 DNA reads TGTGCCAGCAGTGAAGTGCACGAGCAGTACTTC. Translation: CASSEVHEQYF.

The table lists this clone with a count of one. The rearrangement uses TRBV27 and TRBJ2-1; TRBD2 aligns across 8 bases. J was trimmed by 8 bases and V by 5 bases; bases with no gene match: 14. The CDR3 contains 16 residues. The V gene's germline CDR1 is MNHEY and CDR2 SMNVEV (reference sequence). The chain's CDR3 is CASSQAPGTSIHEQFF. Here the CDR3 DNA reads TGTGCCAGCAGTCAAGCACCGGGGACTAGTATCCATGAGCAGTTCTTC.

The chain uses TRBV27 and TRBJ1-1; D remains ambiguous. Germline CDR1 and CDR2: MNHEY and SMNVEV (reference sequence). The CDR3 length is 15 residues. The ends were cut back, 4 bases at V and 4 bases at J, with 16 bases in the middle. The CDR3 sequence: CASSSSASMSTEAFF. The CDR3 DNA follows: TGTGCCAGCAGTTCGTCAGCGAGTATGAGCACTGAAGCTTTCTTT.

The gene calls are TRBV7-3 and TRBJ2-2; the match to TRBD1 covers 9 bases. This CDR3 has 15 residues. The germline CDR1 and CDR2 sequences are SGHTA and FQGTGA. V shed 5 bases, J shed 3 bases, and the junction held 4 bases outside the gene matches. This CDR3 reads CASSPTGGDTGELFF. The CDR3 DNA reads as TGTGCCAGCAGCCCGACAGGGGGGGACACCGGGGAGCTGTTTTTT. Full variable domain (missing parts from reference TRBV7-3 and TRBJ2-2): GAGVSQTPSNKVTEKGKYVELRCDPISGHTALYWYRQSLGQGPEFLIYFQGTGAADDSGLPNDRFFAVRPEGSVSTLKIQRTERGDSAVYLCASSPTGGDTGELFFGEGSRLTVL.

This clone was seen just once. The chain links TRBV7-9 to TRBJ2-2; the D is unclear. This CDR3 has 15 amino acids. V gave up 4 bases and J gave up 3 bases, with 12 bases separating them. Germline-derived CDR1 and CDR2 are SEHNR and FQNEAQ (reference sequence). The CDR3 sequence is CASSWRKAYTGELFF. CDR3 DNA: TGTGCCAGCAGCTGGCGTAAAGCGTACACCGGGGAGCTGTTTTTT.

Only a few counts were recorded for this clone. The CDR3 sequence is CASSEAGGGNEQFF. The CDR3 DNA reads TGTGCCAGCAGTGAAGCGGGGGGTGGTAATGAGCAGTTCTTC. This chain joins TRBV6-4 and TRBJ2-1, with 9 positions matching TRBD2. With V trimmed by 3 bases and J by 7 bases, 4 bases remained unmatched. Germline loops: CDR1 MRHNA, CDR2 SNTAGT. The CDR3 loop spans 14 amino acids.

The V and J genes are TRBV7-9 and TRBJ2-5; possibly TRBD2 for D (7 bases). The end of the DNA aligns better with TRBJ2-7, so the J call may be wrong. Germline V gene sequence: CDR1 SEHNR, CDR2 FQNEAQ (reference sequence). This CDR3 is built from 18 residues. CDR3 DNA: TGTGCCAGCAGCTCCTCTGGGGGGGCGGGAGTCCCTACCTACGAGCAGTACTTC. This sequence encodes CASSSSGGAGVPTYEQYF.

This rearrangement joins TRBV7-6 to TRBJ1-5, with TRBD1 identical over 7 bases. Germline V gene lookup returns CDR1 SGHVS and CDR2 FNYEAQ. CDR3 length: 13 residues. Trimming took 6 bases from V and 6 from J; bases not matched to a gene: 5. CDR3 nucleotide sequence: TGTGCCAGCAGTCCAGGGGGAATTCAGCCCCAGCATTTT. Translating gives CASSPGGIQPQHF. Drawing the rest from reference TRBV7-6 and TRBJ1-5, the complete variable domain is GAGVSQSPRYKVTKRGQDVALRCDPISGHVSLYWYRQALGQGPEFLTYFNYEAQQDKSGLPNDRFSAERPEGSISTLTIQRTEQRDSAMYRCASSPGGIQPQHFGDGTRLSIL.

The chain combines TRBV10-3 with TRBJ2-5; possibly TRBD2 for D (5 bases). V was cut by 2 bases and J by 7 bases, with 5 bases left in between. Germline CDR1 is ENHRY and CDR2 is SYGVKD. This CDR3 region has 11 residues. The CDR3 DNA reads as TGTGCCATCAGTGAGGAGGGGACCCAGTACTTC. Translating gives CAISEEGTQYF.

The chain joins TRBV28 to TRBJ2-4; D perhaps matches TRBD2 (6 bases). The ends were cut back, 4 bases at V and 6 bases at J, with 19 bases in the middle. Germline V gene sequence: CDR1 MDHEN, CDR2 SYDVKM. The CDR3 consists of 16 residues. The CDR3 reads CASSSPDSGRANIQYF. CDR3 coding DNA: TGTGCCAGCAGTTCACCGGACTCCGGGAGAGCAAACATTCAGTACTTC.

The CDR3 loop is CASSDGRATGELFF. The CDR3 DNA is TGTGCCAGCAGTGACGGGAGGGCCACCGGGGAGCTGTTTTTT. The chain employs TRBV6-4 and TRBJ2-2; TRBD2 aligns across 7 bases. The CDR3 runs to 14 residues. Looked up from germline, CDR1 is MRHNA and CDR2 is SNTAGT. After removal of 2 bases from V and 4 bases from J, the junction contained 1 base not matched to a gene.

This clone appeared once. The rearrangement joins TRBV9 to TRBJ2-5, with TRBD1 identical over 12 bases. This CDR3 region has 16 residues. CDR1 is SGDLS and CDR2 is YYNGEE in the germline V gene. V dropped 2 bases and J dropped 5; count of bases not matched to a gene: 7. DNA of the CDR3: TGTGCCAGCAGCGTGGGGACAGGGGGCCCAAGGGAGACCCAGTACTTC. Its protein product is CASSVGTGGPRETQYF.

This sequence joins TRBV2 and TRBJ1-6; D unclear. Trimming removed 6 bases at V and 3 bases at J, with 9 bases between. This CDR3 region has 14 residues. Looked up from germline, CDR1 is SNHLY and CDR2 is FYNNEI. The CDR3 region has the DNA TGTGCCAGCAGGGAGCAAATCTATAATTCACCCCTCCACTTT. Translated, it gives CASREQIYNSPLHF.

The chain has TRBV6-6 and TRBJ1-4; D is undetermined. CDR1 is MNHNY, CDR2 SVGAGI, per germline (reference sequence). The CDR3 is 13 residues long. Trimming removed 4 bases from V and 2 bases from J, with 5 bases in between. CDR3 DNA: TGTGCCAGCAGTTCGGGGACTAATGAAAAACTGTTTTTT. Protein product: CASSSGTNEKLFF.

V gene TRBV6-5 combines with J gene TRBJ2-1; D unclear. Trimming took off 1 base at V and 0 bases at J, with 10 bases between the two ends. This CDR3 spans 16 amino acids. Germline lookup yields CDR1 MNHEY and CDR2 SVGAGI. CDR3: CASSYFPLHSYNEQFF. Written as DNA, the CDR3 is TGTGCCAGCAGTTACTTTCCCCTACACTCCTACAATGAGCAGTTCTTC.

The chain carries TRBV5-5 and TRBJ1-4, with TRBD1 matching over 7 bases. Germline V gene sequence: CDR1 SGHKS, CDR2 YYEKEE (reference sequence). CDR3 length: 14 amino acids. The ends lost 1 base at V and 8 bases at J; junction bases unmatched: 5. The CDR3 here is CASSLKQGNEKLFF. As DNA, the CDR3 is TGTGCCAGCAGCTTGAAACAGGGGAACGAAAAACTGTTTTTT.

The chain has TRBV5-4 and TRBJ2-7, with D possibly being TRBD1 (6 bases). This CDR3 has 13 residues. Per germline, CDR1 SGHNT and CDR2 YYREEE (reference sequence). Deletions cut 3 bases from V and 1 base from J, with 8 bases between. The CDR3 is CASSSTGSYEQYF. DNA of the CDR3: TGTGCCAGCAGCTCCACAGGGTCCTACGAGCAGTACTTC.

This clone was detected a few times. The rearrangement links TRBV5-1 to TRBJ2-5, with 7 positions matching TRBD2. V trimming: 2 bases; J trimming: 1 base; junction bases outside the gene matches: 5. The CDR3 covers 15 residues. Germline loops: CDR1 SGHRS, CDR2 YFSETQ. The DNA for the CDR3 is TGCGCCAGCAGCTTCCCCCCTAGCGGCCAAGAGACCCAGTACTTC. It specifies CASSFPPSGQETQYF. Based on the CDR3 plus reference TRBV5-1 and TRBJ2-5, the full variable domain is KAGVTQTPRYLIKTRGQQVTLSCSPISGHRSVSWYQQTPGQGLQFLFEYFSETQRNKGNFPGRFSGRQFSNSRSEMNVSTLELGDSALYLCASSFPPSGQETQYFGPGTRLLVL.

This chain uses TRBV6-4 with TRBJ2-5, with D possibly TRBD2 on 5 matching bases. Trimming cost V 0 bases and J 9 bases, with 17 bases left between them. Germline loops: CDR1 MRHNA, CDR2 SNTAGT. The CDR3 is made up of 15 amino acids. CDR3 in amino acids: CASSDSSDGAGAQYF. For the CDR3, the DNA is TGTGCCAGCAGTGACTCTTCAGACGGCGCCGGGGCCCAGTACTTC.

To note about this clone: A read error may account for a junction end that differs from germline. Other DNA sequences in this sample translate to the same CDR3. V usage is TRBV4-1 and J usage is TRBJ2-1, with D perhaps matching TRBD2 (5 bases). The CDR3 totals 15 residues. CDR1 and CDR2 (germline): MGHRA, YSYEKL. The CDR3, as DNA: TGCGCCAGTAGCCAAGATTTCGTGGACTTCTTGGAGCAGTTCTTC. Translating gives CASSQDFVDFLEQFF.

The V and J genes are TRBV4-1 and TRBJ1-1; TRBD1 aligns across 7 bases. V shed 6 bases, J shed 4 bases, and the junction held 2 bases outside the gene matches. The CDR3 is 12 amino acids. The V gene's germline CDR1 is MGHRA and CDR2 YSYEKL. The CDR3: CASRTGSTEAFF. The CDR3 nucleotides read TGCGCCAGCAGGACAGGGAGCACTGAAGCTTTCTTT.

This rearrangement joins TRBV11-2 to TRBJ2-7, with D perhaps matching TRBD2 (7 bases). The CDR3 totals 14 residues. Per germline, CDR1 SGHAT and CDR2 FQNNGV. Trimming shortened V by 5 bases and J by 3 bases, and 14 bases separated the two germline ends. DNA of the CDR3: TGTGCCAGCAGCCCAGGGGACTACCGCTACGAGCAGTACTTC. Translation: CASSPGDYRYEQYF.